This entry is about one T cell receptor beta chain. The entry originates in a study of blood T cell repertoires in COVID-19. In the study overall: In each case, the material was cDNA or gDNA derived from T cells, B-cell-depleted T cells, or PBMCs.

The V gene's germline CDR1 is SGHKS and CDR2 YYEKEE (reference sequence). There are 15 residues in the CDR3. J gave up 4 bases and V 4 bases, and 11 bases lay outside the gene matches. As processed by the authors: It was from reference gene primer amplification that nucleated cell counts were estimated. The data were produced by immunoSEQ multiplex PCR, yet TCRdb's version contains in-frame clones alone and is incomplete. Clonal size and the V and J genes are those of that table, whereas D and trimming came from the DNA. The data show tens of thousands of clones, over 65% seen once. Sample: peripheral blood. This chain links TRBV5-5 with TRBJ2-7; 7 bases map to TRBD1. This receptor was taken from a human donor in a cohort sampled during active COVID-19. CDR3 nucleotides: TGTGCCAGCAGCGTACTCCGGGACAGACGGTACGAGCAGTACTTC. It encodes CASSVLRDRRYEQYF.